The rows below give T cell receptor beta chains drawn from one sample of a study of Ad26.COV2.S vaccination and SARS-CoV-2 variants. TCRdb's table, derived via immunoSEQ multiplex PCR, lists solely in-frame clones and lacks some. Of 43,000 or so clones in the sample, about 80% were seen once. The source was peripheral blood, collected after recovery from COVID-19. The source is a human donor who had recovered from COVID-19. Both conserved end residues are part of each CDR3. A D gene is named only where the DNA matches it firmly. Clone size is shown for a subset of rows, as once, few, many or a class of expanded clone.

>TRBJ2-5|.|.|TRBV19
CASRKKGQQETQYF
TGTGCCAGTAGGAAAAAAGGACAGCAAGAGACCCAGTACTTC
>TRBJ2-2|.|few|TRBV5-6
CASSSPRDLFTGELFF
TGTGCCAGCAGCAGCCCCCGGGACCTATTCACCGGGGAGCTGTTTTTT
>TRBJ1-2|.|.|TRBV5-1
CASSQIPDRSYGYTF
TGCGCCAGCAGCCAGATCCCGGACAGATCTTATGGCTACACCTTC
>TRBJ1-4|.|.|TRBV6-1
CASSDRVEKLFF
TGTGCCAGCAGTGATAGGGTAGAAAAACTGTTTTTT
>TRBJ2-7|TRBD2|.|TRBV5-5
CASSLGRGLAGEASYEQYF
TGTGCCAGCAGCTTGGGCAGGGGACTAGCGGGAGAGGCTTCCTACGAGCAGTACTTC
>TRBJ2-6|.|few|TRBV24-1
CATSDWASQDVLTF
TGTGCCACCAGTGATTGGGCATCCCAGGACGTCCTGACTTTC
>TRBJ1-6|TRBD1|once|TRBV5-5
CASSFIGQDNSPLHF
TGTGCCAGCAGCTTTATCGGACAGGATAATTCACCCCTCCACTTT
>TRBJ1-2|TRBD1|few|TRBV14
CASRKGFKTGVGGYTF
TGTGCCAGCAGGAAGGGTTTTAAAACAGGGGTTGGAGGCTACACCTTC
>TRBJ1-2|.|.|TRBV6-5
CASKWYGYTF
TGTGCCAGCAAGTGGTATGGCTACACCTTC
>TRBJ1-1|.|few|TRBV3-1/TRBV3-2
CASSYGFDTEAFF
TGTGCCAGCAGCTACGGATTTGACACTGAAGCTTTCTTT
>TRBJ2-1|TRBD2|.|TRBV19
CASSPTPLAGVSSYNEQFF
TGTGCCAGTAGTCCCACCCCTCTAGCGGGAGTTTCCTCCTACAATGAGCAGTTCTTC
>TRBJ1-1|.|.|TRBV19
CASSILQGFQTEAFF
TGTGCCAGTAGTATTTTGCAGGGGTTCCAGACTGAAGCTTTCTTT
>TRBJ1-5|.|few|TRBV10-2
CASSENTPEGDQPQHF
TGCGCCAGCAGTGAAAACACCCCGGAAGGCGATCAGCCCCAGCATTTT
>TRBJ2-3|.|.|TRBV5-1
CASSLAASTDTQYF
TGCGCCAGCAGCTTGGCCGCCTCCACAGATACGCAGTATTTT
>TRBJ2-4|.|few|TRBV6-5
CASSYSPTENIQYF
TGTGCCAGCAGTTACTCTCCAACAGAAAACATTCAGTACTTC
>TRBJ1-6|.|.|TRBV19
CASSKAREVSPLHF
TGTGCCAGTAGTAAGGCCAGGGAGGTATCACCCCTCCACTTT
>TRBJ1-3|.|.|TRBV9
CASSPGQFYSGNTIYF
TGTGCCAGCAGCCCCGGACAGTTTTACTCTGGAAACACCATATATTTT
>TRBJ1-1|.|.|TRBV18
CASSPPGSVPEAFF
TGTGCCAGCTCACCACCGGGCTCGGTACCTGAAGCTTTCTTT
>TRBJ1-2|TRBD1|.|TRBV6-5
CASRGTTGANYGYTF
TGTGCCAGCAGAGGCACCACAGGGGCTAACTATGGCTACACCTTC
>TRBJ2-7|.|few|TRBV11-2
CASSLDEQYF
TGTGCCAGCAGCTTGGACGAGCAGTACTTC
>TRBJ2-5|.|.|TRBV6-5
CASSYSTNQETQYF
TGTGCCAGCAGTTACTCGACCAACCAAGAGACCCAGTACTTC
>TRBJ1-2|TRBD1|.|TRBV2
CASSETGEGGYTF
TGTGCCAGCAGTGAGACAGGGGAAGGTGGCTACACCTTC
>TRBJ2-1|.|.|TRBV4-1
CASSQDKSVAYNEQFF
TGCGCCAGCAGCCAAGATAAAAGTGTAGCCTACAATGAGCAGTTCTTC
>TRBJ2-6|.|.|TRBV19
CASSIVPGYSGANVLTF
TGTGCCAGTAGTATAGTACCGGGTTACTCTGGGGCCAACGTCCTGACTTTC
>TRBJ2-3|TRBD2|.|TRBV25-1
CASSDPPVGAGGTDTQYF
TGTGCCAGCAGTGACCCCCCGGTAGGAGCGGGAGGGACAGATACGCAGTATTTT
>TRBJ1-1|.|.|TRBV5-1
CASSLAGGGNTEAFF
TGCGCCAGCAGCTTGGCGGGCGGGGGGAACACTGAAGCTTTCTTT
>TRBJ2-2|.|.|TRBV3-1/TRBV3-2
CASSQGRAAGTGELFF
TGTGCCAGCAGCCAAGGCCGAGCCGCGGGCACCGGGGAGCTGTTTTTT
>TRBJ1-1|TRBD1|few|TRBV19
CASSRQGRGTEAFF
TGTGCCAGTAGTCGACAGGGCCGAGGCACTGAAGCTTTCTTT
>TRBJ2-1|TRBD2|.|TRBV5-1
CASSPGTSGSFYNEQFF
TGCGCCAGCAGCCCCGGGACTAGCGGGAGTTTCTACAATGAGCAGTTCTTC
>TRBJ2-2|TRBD2|.|TRBV10-3
CAIGAQAGEGPGPGELFF
TGTGCCATCGGCGCACAAGCGGGAGAGGGGCCGGGGCCCGGGGAGCTGTTTTTT
>TRBJ1-3|TRBD1|once|TRBV27
CASSLNPRGLSGNTIYF
TGTGCCAGCAGTTTAAACCCTAGGGGGCTCTCTGGAAACACCATATATTTT
>TRBJ1-1|TRBD1|.|TRBV12-3/TRBV12-4
CASTGGDTEAFF
TGTGCCAGCACAGGGGGGGACACTGAAGCTTTCTTT
>TRBJ1-4|TRBD1|.|TRBV7-6
CASSPQGGPNEKLFF
TGTGCCAGCAGCCCCCAGGGGGGCCCTAATGAAAAACTGTTTTTT
>TRBJ1-5|.|.|TRBV18
CASSPPGGYDSNQPQHF
TGTGCCAGCTCACCACCGGGGGGATATGACAGCAATCAGCCCCAGCATTTT
>TRBJ2-7|TRBD2|.|TRBV30
CAWSGGGSYEQYF
TGTGCCTGGAGTGGGGGGGGATCCTACGAGCAGTACTTC
>TRBJ1-2|.|.|TRBV4-2
CASSQDGRSQHYGYTF
TGTGCCAGCAGCCAAGATGGTAGGTCCCAGCACTATGGCTACACCTTC
>TRBJ1-3|.|.|TRBV6-5
CASSIAPGNTIYF
TGTGCCAGCAGCATCGCGCCCGGAAACACCATATATTTT
>TRBJ1-3|.|.|TRBV29-1
CSAGAQKGNTIYF
TGCAGCGCGGGAGCCCAAAAGGGAAACACCATATATTTT
>TRBJ1-2|.|few|TRBV27
CASKTTQGGLGYGYTF
TGTGCCAGCAAGACGACACAGGGCGGATTGGGCTATGGCTACACCTTC
>TRBJ2-3|TRBD2|.|TRBV6-2/TRBV6-3
CASGLLAGFADTQYF
TGTGCCAGCGGCCTACTAGCGGGGTTTGCAGATACGCAGTATTTT
>TRBJ1-2|.|.|TRBV2
CASKQDDYGYTF
TGTGCCAGCAAGCAGGACGACTATGGCTACACCTTC
>TRBJ2-3|.|.|TRBV18
CASSPPGQSTDTQYF
TGTGCCAGCTCACCACCGGGACAAAGCACAGATACGCAGTATTTT
>TRBJ2-4|.|.|TRBV12-3/TRBV12-4
CASSVGGGNIQYF
TGTGCCAGCAGTGTCGGGGGCGGAAACATTCAGTACTTC
>TRBJ1-1|.|once|TRBV7-9
CASSSPRGGDYTEAFF
TGTGCCAGCAGCTCCCCGCGCGGGGGGGATTACACTGAAGCTTTCTTT
>TRBJ1-1|.|.|TRBV4-2
CASSQVALDTEAFF
TGTGCCAGCAGCCAAGTCGCGCTGGACACTGAAGCTTTCTTT
>TRBJ1-4|.|.|TRBV12-5
CASGLVHGQLGEKLFF
TGTGCTAGTGGTTTGGTACACGGACAGCTAGGGGAAAAACTGTTTTTT